The clone carrying this TCR beta chain was seen only once. Antigen: not known. This specimen comes from a study of cytomegalovirus exposure and HLA in healthy donors. The overall study: The same platform was used for the 110 or so validation repertoires as for the roughly 660 first-cohort repertoires, as reported in a later analysis. Study results and limitations: Rare TCR sequences dominated, though some public TCRs recurred in many donors.

The V gene's germline CDR1 is SGDLS and CDR2 YYNGEE. This CDR3 comprises 15 residues. V was pared by 4 bases and J by 11 bases, with 15 bases of the junction left unmatched. Profiled with immunoSEQ multiplex PCR; TCRdb holds only in-frame clones, not every one. The profile covers 110,000 to 150,000 clones, with 85% to 90% appearing a single time and roughly 7.7% taken by the ten largest. What was sequenced was PBMCs. The rearrangement links TRBV9 to TRBJ1-1; TRBD1 agrees at 9 bases. The TCR originated in a woman younger than 35 in good health and CMV-seropositive. The CDR3 DNA sequence: TGTGCCAGCAGCCCCCTTTCCTCGGGACAGGGATGGGCTTTCTTT. Its protein is CASSPLSSGQGWAFF.